The next 10 T cell receptor beta chains were all read from a single sample in a study of shared clonotypes between healthy human individuals. Naive CD8 cells lacked CD45RO, underwent positive selection for CCR7 and left out terminally differentiated effector memory CD45RA+ cells. Measured with immunoSEQ multiplex PCR; TCRdb has only the in-frame clones, and not every one. Found here are 550,000 to 750,000 clones, 92% of them singletons; the top ten hold 24%. Sequenced sample: naive CD8+ T cells sorted from blood. The receptors derive from a man aged 30 to 39 in good health.

CDR3 bases: TGTGCCAGCACCCCAGTTGGCGTGAACACTGAAGCTTTCTTT. This sequence encodes CASTPVGVNTEAFF. V usage is TRBV5-4 and J usage is TRBJ1-1; the D is unclear. The germline gives CDR1 SGHNT, CDR2 YYREEE (reference sequence). The CDR3 has 14 residues. The V and J ends lost 6 bases and 0 bases respectively, with 12 bases between them.

For the CDR3, the DNA is TGTGCCAGCAGCAAAGGCTCTGGGGCCAACGTCCTGACTTTC. It is translated as CASSKGSGANVLTF. This rearrangement joins TRBV21-1 to TRBJ2-6. TRBV21-1 is flagged as a pseudogene. The CDR3 runs to 14 residues.

J is TRBJ2-1 and V is TRBV27; D remains ambiguous. Germline V lookup: CDR1 MNHEY, CDR2 SMNVEV (reference sequence). Trimming removed 3 bases at V and 7 bases at J, with 7 bases between. The CDR3 length is 12 residues. CDR3 coding DNA: TGTGCCAGCAGTTTTTCTGAGAATGAGCAGTTCTTC. This sequence encodes CASSFSENEQFF.

The chain uses TRBV28 and TRBJ1-1, with D perhaps TRBD1 (6 bases). V was pared by 2 bases and J by 3 bases, with 10 bases between. CDR3 length: 14 residues. Germline CDR1 MDHEN, CDR2 SYDVKM. The CDR3 loop reads CASSLGPGDTEAFF. The CDR3 nucleotides are TGTGCCAGCAGTTTAGGTCCAGGGGACACTGAAGCTTTCTTT.

V and J are TRBV7-9 and TRBJ2-5; the D is unclear. The CDR3 has 15 amino acids. In germline, CDR1 is SEHNR, CDR2 FQNEAQ (reference sequence). Trimming removed 0 bases from V and 1 base from J, with 9 bases in between. The CDR3 sequence: CASSLAESSQETQYF. The CDR3 region has the DNA TGTGCCAGCAGCTTAGCAGAATCTAGCCAAGAGACCCAGTACTTC.

The chain carries TRBV7-1 and TRBJ2-7, with 7 nucleotides matching TRBD2. TRBV7-1 is classed as an ORF, of uncertain function. This CDR3 is built from 14 residues. Losses at the gene ends were 4 bases for V and 6 bases for J; bases not matched to a gene: 9. The CDR3 reads CASSLGGRTLEQYF. CDR3 in DNA: TGTGCCAGCAGCTTGGGAGGGAGGACCCTCGAGCAGTACTTC.

The genes are TRBV2 and TRBJ2-7; D possibly matches TRBD1 or TRBD2 (5 bases each). The germline V gene has CDR1 SNHLY and CDR2 FYNNEI. This CDR3 has 12 amino acids. The ends were cut back, 7 bases at V and 3 bases at J, with 10 bases in the middle. Written as DNA, the CDR3 is TGTGCCAGCAAAGGGGAGAGCTACGAGCAGTACTTC. Translated, it gives CASKGESYEQYF.

The rearrangement joins TRBV29-1 to TRBJ2-4; D unresolved. This CDR3 has 11 residues. V lost 6 bases, J lost 8 bases, and 11 bases lay in between. The germline CDR1 and CDR2 sequences are SQVTM and ANQGSEA. The CDR3 coding sequence is TGCAGCGTCCTATCTAGGGACATTCAGTACTTC. Translation gives CSVLSRDIQYF.

The rearrangement links TRBV5-1 to TRBJ2-7; 7 nucleotides agree with TRBD1. The junction had 6 bases not matched to a gene; V was cut back by 2 bases and J by 1 base. CDR1 is SGHRS and CDR2 is YFSETQ in the germline V gene. CDR3 length: 15 residues. The CDR3 nucleotides read TGCGCCAGCAGCTTTAGACCGGGACAGTCCTACGAGCAGTACTTC. Protein product: CASSFRPGQSYEQYF.

J is TRBJ2-3 and V is TRBV2, with 10 bases matching TRBD2. CDR1 and CDR2 (germline): SNHLY, FYNNEI. Trimming removed 4 bases from V and 6 bases from J; junction bases left unmatched: 10. This CDR3 comprises 16 residues. DNA of the CDR3: TGTGCCAGCAGTGGAACGCTAGCGGGGGCCTCGGATACGCAGTATTTT. This sequence encodes CASSGTLAGASDTQYF. Full variable domain (rest looked up from reference TRBV2 and TRBJ2-3): EPEVTQTPSHQVTQMGQEVILRCVPISNHLYFYWYRQILGQKVEFLVSFYNNEISEKSEIFDDQFSVERPDGSNFTLKIRSTKLEDSAMYFCASSGTLAGASDTQYFGPGTRLTVL.